The source of this T cell receptor beta chain is a study of blood T cell repertoires in COVID-19. The CDR3 runs to 14 residues. Between the trimmed V and J ends, which lost 5 bases and 8 bases, there was a span of 18 bases. Per germline, CDR1 SEHNR and CDR2 FQNEAQ (reference sequence). Original processing methods: Amplified reference gene primers provided the basis for estimating nucleated cell counts. Using immunoSEQ multiplex PCR, the repertoire was profiled, and TCRdb retains in-frame clones only, with some absent. V and J calls and clone size are given by that table; D and trimming were obtained from the DNA. The profile shows fewer than 450,000 clones, more than 75% of them singletons.

This rearrangement joins TRBV7-9 to TRBJ1-2; D is perhaps TRBD1 (5 bases). The source material was peripheral blood. This TCR derives from a woman between 18 and 30 years old who had recovered from COVID-19. CDR3 amino acids: CASSLRDGGYGYTF. In DNA form, the CDR3 reads TGTGCCAGCAGCCTGAGGGACGGGGGGTACGGCTACACCTTC.